Below are 15 T cell receptor beta chains sequenced from a single sample in a study of blood T cell repertoires in COVID-19 (dated by TCRdb to 2020 to 2021). The library relied on the immunoSEQ multiplex PCR assay. The table was pulled from immuneACCESS by TCRdb, which kept in-frame rearrangements only. Such tables lose some clones; where checked, under half of the loss comes from unresolved V genes, and the rest has no known cause. Within this sample are some 240,000 clones, with about 86% of them counted one time only. About 3% of the sample belongs to the ten largest clones. Material for sequencing was PBMCs or T cells enriched from blood (not recorded which). The receptor source for this set is a man aged 50-60 years who had recovered from COVID-19.

This clone was observed a single time. This chain joins TRBV30 and TRBJ2-7; 9 nucleotides match TRBD2. With V trimmed by 3 bases and J by 5 bases, 8 bases remained unmatched. The CDR3 extends over 14 amino acids. Germline V gene sequence: CDR1 GTSNPN, CDR2 SVGIG (reference sequence). CDR3 bases: TGTGCCTGGAGCCGGGGCGGGGGGGCCGACGAGCAGTACTTC. Residues: CAWSRGGGADEQYF.

Ten or more counts support this clone. The CDR3, as DNA: TGTGCCAGCAGCTTAGGTCAGTACGGGAATCAGCCCCAGCATTTT. Protein: CASSLGQYGNQPQHF. The genes are TRBV7-9 and TRBJ1-5; D unclear. The CDR3 has 15 residues. V gave up 1 base and J gave up 4 bases, with 11 bases separating them. Germline V gene lookup returns CDR1 SEHNR and CDR2 FQNEAQ (reference sequence).

This clone appeared a single time. This chain links TRBV6-6 with TRBJ2-7, with 8 bases identical to TRBD2. The V and J ends lost 6 bases and 2 bases, in that order; junction bases with no gene match: 9. CDR3 size: 15 residues. Germline V gene data show CDR1 as MNHNY and CDR2 as SVGAGI (reference sequence). The CDR3 DNA reads TGTGCCAGCAGGTCGGGGGGGCAGGTCCCCTACGAGCAGTACTTC. Residues: CASRSGGQVPYEQYF.

This chain joins TRBV11-2 and TRBJ1-1; TRBD1 might be the D (6 bases). The CDR3 totals 18 residues. Germline V gives CDR1 SGHAT, CDR2 FQNNGV. Trimming stripped 1 base from V and 0 bases from J, with 18 bases between. Written as DNA, the CDR3 is TGTGCCAGCAGCTTAGGTAGGGGGGGCGGACCTCTGAACACTGAAGCTTTCTTT. Residues: CASSLGRGGGPLNTEAFF. The whole variable domain, remainder taken from reference TRBV11-2 and TRBJ1-1, is EAGVAQSPRYKIIEKRQSVAFWCNPISGHATLYWYQQILGQGPKLLIQFQNNGVVDDSQLPKDRFSAERLKGVDSTLKIQPAKLEDSAVYLCASSLGRGGGPLNTEAFFGQGTRLTVV.

This clone was counted between two and nine times. The rearrangement links TRBV5-5 to TRBJ2-1, with TRBD2 matching 8 bases. The CDR3 has 19 amino acids. The germline V gene encodes CDR1 SGHKS and CDR2 YYEKEE (reference sequence). V shed 0 bases and J 1 base; nucleotides not matched to a gene: 12. CDR3 DNA: TGTGCCAGCAGCTTGGTCCTAGCGTTTAGCGGGGTATCCTACAATGAGCAGTTCTTC. Translated, it gives CASSLVLAFSGVSYNEQFF. The complete variable domain, with remaining parts taken from reference TRBV5-5 and TRBJ2-1, reads DAGVTQSPTHLIKTRGQQVTLRCSPISGHKSVSWYQQVLGQGPQFIFQYYEKEERGRGNFPDRFSARQFPNYSSELNVNALLLGDSALYLCASSLVLAFSGVSYNEQFFGPGTRLTVL.

The chain employs TRBV7-2 and TRBJ2-3; 11 nucleotides line up with TRBD2. Germline trimming cut 2 bases from V and 1 base from J; bases unmatched to any gene: 11. The CDR3 loop spans 19 amino acids. CDR1 and CDR2 from the germline V gene are SGHTA and FQGNSA. CDR3 DNA: TGTGCCAGCAGCTTATTACACCGGACTAGCGGGTTCCGCACAGATACGCAGTATTTT. Translating it yields CASSLLHRTSGFRTDTQYF.

This clone was observed a single time. V gene TRBV9 combines with J gene TRBJ1-1; D is perhaps TRBD1 (6 bases). Germline V CDR1 and CDR2: SGDLS, YYNGEE. The CDR3 covers 15 residues. The ends were cut back, 3 bases at V and 0 bases at J, with 12 bases in the middle. Here the CDR3 reads CASSAQGTVNTEAFF. CDR3 DNA sequence: TGTGCCAGCAGCGCCCAGGGGACGGTGAACACTGAAGCTTTCTTT. The complete variable domain, with remaining parts taken from reference TRBV9 and TRBJ1-1, reads DSGVTQTPKHLITATGQRVTLRCSPRSGDLSVYWYQQSLDQGLQFLIQYYNGEERAKGNILERFSAQQFPDLHSELNLSSLELGDSALYFCASSAQGTVNTEAFFGQGTRLTVV.

The V and J genes are TRBV5-4 and TRBJ2-1, with 16 bases lining up with TRBD2. Germline-derived CDR1 and CDR2 are SGHNT and YYREEE (reference sequence). Losses at the gene ends were 4 bases for V and 5 bases for J; bases not matched to a gene: 15. The CDR3 contains 20 residues. Here the CDR3 DNA reads TGTGCCAGCAGCCACGTCCCGGGACTAGCGGGAGGGCCGGGGGACAATGAGCAGTTCTTC. Its translation is CASSHVPGLAGGPGDNEQFF.

The chain carries TRBV7-3 and TRBJ2-5; TRBD2 is a possible D gene (6 bases). This CDR3 is 15 amino acids long. The V gene's germline CDR1 is SGHTA and CDR2 FQGTGA. V lost 2 bases and J 4 bases, leaving 14 bases between the germline ends. CDR3 region: CASSLSGDAGETQYF. CDR3 in DNA: TGTGCCAGCAGCTTATCGGGGGACGCCGGAGAGACCCAGTACTTC.

V and J are TRBV12-3 or TRBV12-4 and TRBJ1-2, with D possibly matching TRBD1 (5 bases). This CDR3 has 13 amino acids. Trimming took off 1 base at V and 7 bases at J, with 10 bases between the two ends. The CDR3 is CASSLGQSLGYTF. The CDR3 nucleotides are TGTGCCAGCAGTTTAGGACAGTCTCTTGGCTACACCTTC.

The gene calls are TRBV24-1 and TRBJ2-6; possibly TRBD2 for D (6 bases). The CDR3 has 16 residues. Germline assignment: CDR1 KGHDR and CDR2 SFDVKD. The V and J ends lost 3 bases and 4 bases respectively, with 12 bases between them. CDR3 DNA sequence: TGTGCCACCAGTGATGGAGGGGCGCGGGGGGCCAACGTCCTGACTTTC. Translated, it gives CATSDGGARGANVLTF.

V is TRBV19 and J is TRBJ1-2; D call uncertain. CDR3 size: 13 residues. Germline values: CDR1 LNHDA, CDR2 SQIVND (reference sequence). Deletions cut 6 bases from V and 4 bases from J, with 12 bases between. This CDR3 is CASSLMETYGYTF. CDR3 nucleotide sequence: TGTGCCAGTAGCCTAATGGAGACCTATGGCTACACCTTC.

This rearrangement joins TRBV30 to TRBJ1-4, with no clear D. The germline gives CDR1 GTSNPN, CDR2 SVGIG (reference sequence). The CDR3 contains 17 residues. Trimming removed 0 bases at V and 0 bases at J, with 14 bases between. CDR3 in amino acids: CAWSVPYAVATNEKLFF. The CDR3 nucleotides read TGTGCCTGGAGTGTACCGTACGCTGTAGCAACTAATGAAAAACTGTTTTTT.

The rearrangement joins TRBV21-1 to TRBJ2-7; the table gives TRBD2 as D, unverified against the DNA. TRBV21-1 is shown as a pseudogene. This CDR3 has 10 residues. The CDR3 bases are TGTGCCAGCAGCCCAAAGCGGGCCAAGGTG. It is translated as CASSPKRAKV.

The V call is TRBV3-1 (or the pseudogene TRBV3-2), the J call TRBJ1-2; 8 bases are a match to TRBD1. The CDR3 sequence is 14 residues long. Germline V gene sequence: CDR1 LGHDT, CDR2 YNNKEL (reference sequence). The V segment lost 4 bases and the J segment 11 bases; nucleotides outside the gene matches: 12. In DNA form, the CDR3 reads TGTGCCAGCAGCCCCCCTACGCCAGGGGGCTCTTACACCTTC. Its translation is CASSPPTPGGSYTF.